This TCR beta chain came from a study of OX40 agonist ivuxolimab in advanced cancers. The CDR3 has 15 amino acids. From germline, CDR1 is MDHEN and CDR2 SYDVKM. J gave up 6 bases and V 7 bases, and 11 bases lay outside the gene matches. Produced via immunoSEQ multiplex PCR; TCRdb's table is partial and in-frame only. The sample lists nearly 50,000 clones; 88% were seen once. Broader study findings: Antigen specificity of clonally expanded peripheral T cells was not established.

Note on this clone: Its target is unknown.

The genes are TRBV28 and TRBJ2-7; TRBD1 matches 11 bases. Sequences were derived from CD4+ or CD8+ T cells sorted from blood, sampled in a trial of the OX40 agonist ivuxolimab. The clonotype was recovered from an adult with an advanced solid tumor such as melanoma, head and neck, liver or kidney cancer. DNA of the CDR3: TGTGCCAGCATCCCTGCTGGACAGGGGGCCCTCGAGCAGTACTTC. This sequence encodes CASIPAGQGALEQYF.